These 12 T cell receptor beta chains originate from one sample sequenced in a study of cytomegalovirus exposure and HLA in healthy donors. PCR employed 60 Vbeta and 13 Jbeta primers. Profiled with immunoSEQ multiplex PCR; TCRdb holds only in-frame clones, not every one. The sample carries 100,000 to 150,000 clones, 75% to 90% recorded once. Input material: PBMCs. Receptor source: a woman between 35 and 50 years old in good health and CMV-seronegative.

J is TRBJ1-1 and V is TRBV5-5; 9 nucleotides match TRBD1. Germline V lookup: CDR1 SGHKS, CDR2 YYEKEE (reference sequence). The CDR3 is 15 residues long. J was trimmed by 10 bases and V by 0 bases; bases with no gene match: 10. As DNA, the CDR3 is TGTGCCAGCAGCTTGGGCGAAGGGACAGGGTTTGCAGCTTTCTTT. Amino acid sequence: CASSLGEGTGFAAFF.

This chain connects TRBV9 to TRBJ1-6; TRBD1 matches at 11 bases. The trim removed 2 bases at V and 6 bases at J, leaving 1 base unmatched. This CDR3 is 15 amino acids long. The germline V gene has CDR1 SGDLS and CDR2 YYNGEE. In nucleotides, the CDR3 is TGTGCCAGCAGCGTGGGACAGGGGGTTAATTCACCCCTCCACTTT. Encoded protein: CASSVGQGVNSPLHF.

Note on this clone: The germline gene is not matched at one end of the junction; a read error may be the cause. The gene calls are TRBV18 and TRBJ1-1; D uncertain. Germline CDR1 and CDR2: KGHSH and LQKENI. This CDR3 is built from 14 residues. The CDR3 DNA reads as TGTACCAGCTCACCGCGGGCCCAGGAGGCTGAAGCTTTCTTT. This codes for CTSSPRAQEAEAFF.

The rearrangement uses TRBV10-3 and TRBJ2-1; 8 bases line up with TRBD1. V dropped 5 bases and J dropped 4; count of bases not matched to a gene: 7. This CDR3 region has 15 residues. Germline V gene sequence: CDR1 ENHRY, CDR2 SYGVKD. As DNA, the CDR3 is TGTGCCATCAGTTTACAGGGGGGTAAATACAATGAGCAGTTCTTC. It is translated as CAISLQGGKYNEQFF.

The CDR3 sequence is CASSSYNTGGHEQYF. CDR3 nucleotides: TGTGCCAGCAGTTCGTACAATACGGGGGGCCACGAGCAGTACTTC. The V and J genes are TRBV28 and TRBJ2-7; weak D call: TRBD2 (7 bases). Germline CDR1 is MDHEN and CDR2 is SYDVKM. The CDR3 is 15 amino acids. Trimming shortened V by 4 bases and J by 5 bases, and 18 bases separated the two germline ends.

This chain connects TRBV6-6 to TRBJ2-7; TRBD2 matches at 7 bases. This CDR3 comprises 15 residues. CDR1 and CDR2 (germline): MNHNY, SVGAGI (reference sequence). Trimming cost V 4 bases and J 5 bases; bases outside gene matches: 11. CDR3 protein: CASSWGREGRHEQYF. CDR3 DNA sequence: TGTGCCAGCAGTTGGGGGAGGGAAGGTAGGCACGAGCAGTACTTC.

The rearrangement uses TRBV14 and TRBJ1-1; no definite D call. V gave up 4 bases and J gave up 0 bases, with 12 bases separating them. Per germline, CDR1 SGHDN and CDR2 FVKESK. The CDR3 sequence is 15 residues long. CDR3 in amino acids: CASSPREGMNTEAFF. The CDR3, as DNA: TGTGCCAGCAGCCCCCGGGAGGGCATGAACACTGAAGCTTTCTTT. Together with reference TRBV14 and TRBJ1-1, the CDR3 gives the full variable domain: EAGVTQFPSHSVIEKGQTVTLRCDPISGHDNLYWYRRVMGKEIKFLLHFVKESKQDESGMPNNRFLAERTGGTYSTLKVQPAELEDSGVYFCASSPREGMNTEAFFGQGTRLTVV.

The chain employs TRBV19 and TRBJ2-7; 7 bases align to TRBD1. Trimming took 4 bases from V and 2 from J; bases not matched to a gene: 2. CDR3 length: 13 amino acids. The germline gives CDR1 LNHDA, CDR2 SQIVND (reference sequence). The CDR3 nucleotides read TGTGCCAGTAGTACGCAGGGGGCCTACGAGCAGTACTTC. This gives the protein CASSTQGAYEQYF.

The rearrangement joins TRBV11-2 to TRBJ1-4; D uncertain. The ends were cut back, 3 bases at V and 0 bases at J, with 20 bases in the middle. The CDR3 contains 19 residues. The germline V gene has CDR1 SGHAT and CDR2 FQNNGV. CDR3 loop: CASSFRGNLRTPTNEKLFF. In nucleotides, the CDR3 is TGTGCCAGCAGCTTCCGAGGAAACTTGAGAACCCCAACTAATGAAAAACTGTTTTTT.

CDR3 DNA sequence: TGTGCCAGCAGTTTATCGCGGCAGTCCTACGAGCAGTACTTC. Amino acid sequence: CASSLSRQSYEQYF. This chain uses TRBV27 with TRBJ2-7; D uncertain. The CDR3 loop spans 14 amino acids. CDR1 is MNHEY, CDR2 SMNVEV, per germline (reference sequence). Trimming shortened V by 0 bases and J by 1 base, and 7 bases separated the two germline ends.

The chain has TRBV5-1 and TRBJ2-5; 8 bases align to TRBD2. Trimming cost V 4 bases and J 1 base; bases outside gene matches: 3. Germline V gives CDR1 SGHRS, CDR2 YFSETQ. The CDR3 length is 14 residues. The CDR3 region is CASSLGLAQETQYF. The CDR3 DNA sequence: TGCGCCAGCAGCCTAGGACTAGCCCAAGAGACCCAGTACTTC. Full variable domain (remainder filled in from reference TRBV5-1 and TRBJ2-5): KAGVTQTPRYLIKTRGQQVTLSCSPISGHRSVSWYQQTPGQGLQFLFEYFSETQRNKGNFPGRFSGRQFSNSRSEMNVSTLELGDSALYLCASSLGLAQETQYFGPGTRLLVL.

The CDR3 nucleotides are TGTGCCAGCAGCCAACCAGGGGGAGGTGAAGCTTTCTTT. Its protein is CASSQPGGGEAFF. V usage is TRBV6-5 and J usage is TRBJ1-1; 7 bases match TRBD1. V was clipped by 6 bases and J by 7 bases; unmatched bases: 8. The CDR3 sequence is 13 residues long. Germline values: CDR1 MNHEY, CDR2 SVGAGI.